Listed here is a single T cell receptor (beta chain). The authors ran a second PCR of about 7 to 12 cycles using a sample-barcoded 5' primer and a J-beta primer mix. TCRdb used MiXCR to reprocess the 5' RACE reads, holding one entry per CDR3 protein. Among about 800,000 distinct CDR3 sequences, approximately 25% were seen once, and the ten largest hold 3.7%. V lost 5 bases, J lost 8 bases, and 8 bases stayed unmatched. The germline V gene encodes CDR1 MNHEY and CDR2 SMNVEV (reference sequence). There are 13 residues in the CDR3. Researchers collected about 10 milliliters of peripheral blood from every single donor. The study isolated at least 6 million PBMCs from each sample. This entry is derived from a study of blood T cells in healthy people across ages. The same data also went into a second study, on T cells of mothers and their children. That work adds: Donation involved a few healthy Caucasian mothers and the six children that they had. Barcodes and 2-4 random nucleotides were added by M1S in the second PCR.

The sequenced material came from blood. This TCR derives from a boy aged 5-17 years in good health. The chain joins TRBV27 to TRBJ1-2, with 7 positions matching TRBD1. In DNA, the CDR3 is TGTGCCAGCAGTCCTCGTACAGGGGACGGCTACACCTTC. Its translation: CASSPRTGDGYTF.